Shown below are 27 T cell receptor beta chains from a single sample sequenced in a study of siplizumab effects on memory and regulatory T cells. TCRdb keeps only in-frame clones here, not all; method: immunoSEQ multiplex PCR. In the table there are approximately 90,000 clones, 94% of which are singletons. Sequencing was carried out using non-Treg CD4+ T cells sorted from blood. The source is a human donor in good health.

The chain combines TRBV9 with TRBJ2-2, with TRBD2 matching 14 bases. This CDR3 comprises 14 residues. V trimming: 3 bases; J trimming: 8 bases; junction bases outside the gene matches: 0. Germline-derived CDR1 and CDR2 are SGDLS and YYNGEE. Here the CDR3 DNA reads TGTGCCAGCAGCGGACTAGCGGGAGGGGGGGAGCTGTTTTTT. The encoded protein is CASSGLAGGGELFF. Variable domain in full (rest from reference TRBV9 and TRBJ2-2): DSGVTQTPKHLITATGQRVTLRCSPRSGDLSVYWYQQSLDQGLQFLIQYYNGEERAKGNILERFSAQQFPDLHSELNLSSLELGDSALYFCASSGLAGGGELFFGEGSRLTVL.

The chain is built from TRBV30 and TRBJ1-2, with a tentative D call TRBD1 (5 bases). Between the trimmed V and J ends, which lost 0 bases and 4 bases, there was a span of 6 bases. The germline CDR1 and CDR2 sequences are GTSNPN and SVGIG (reference sequence). The length of the CDR3 is 12 residues. CDR3 sequence: CAWSVQVYGYTF. In DNA, the CDR3 is TGTGCCTGGAGTGTACAGGTCTATGGCTACACCTTC.

The chain joins TRBV5-5 to TRBJ2-4, with D possibly matching TRBD1 (6 bases). The germline CDR1 and CDR2 sequences are SGHKS and YYEKEE (reference sequence). This CDR3 spans 13 amino acids. The V and J ends lost 5 bases and 8 bases respectively, with 14 bases between them. CDR3 loop: CASSSPGADIQYF. For the CDR3, the DNA is TGTGCCAGCAGTTCCCCAGGGGCGGACATTCAGTACTTC. Based on the CDR3 plus reference TRBV5-5 and TRBJ2-4, the full variable domain is DAGVTQSPTHLIKTRGQQVTLRCSPISGHKSVSWYQQVLGQGPQFIFQYYEKEERGRGNFPDRFSARQFPNYSSELNVNALLLGDSALYLCASSSPGADIQYFGAGTRLSVL.

This chain uses TRBV5-4 with TRBJ2-3; possibly TRBD2 for D (5 bases). The V end was cut by 0 bases, the J end by 0 bases, with 8 bases between. There are 15 residues in the CDR3. The germline CDR1 and CDR2 sequences are SGHNT and YYREEE (reference sequence). The CDR3 DNA reads as TGTGCCAGCAGCTTGGGAGGACTTAGCACAGATACGCAGTATTTT. Protein product: CASSLGGLSTDTQYF.

The gene calls are TRBV11-2 and TRBJ2-2; D possibly uses TRBD1 or TRBD2 (5 bases each). V was pared by 5 bases and J by 4 bases, with 11 bases between. The V gene's germline CDR1 is SGHAT and CDR2 FQNNGV. The CDR3 consists of 14 residues. The CDR3 loop reads CASSTQGPTGELFF. DNA for the CDR3: TGTGCCAGCAGCACCCAGGGACCCACCGGGGAGCTGTTTTTT.

This sequence joins TRBV18 and TRBJ1-1; D unresolved. CDR1 is KGHSH, CDR2 LQKENI, per germline. The CDR3 is made up of 13 amino acids. The germline V and J ends were trimmed by 10 bases and 1 base, with 13 bases remaining between them. This chain's CDR3 is CATQPDRNTEAFF. In nucleotides, the CDR3 is TGTGCCACTCAACCTGACCGGAACACTGAAGCTTTCTTT.

The chain uses TRBV10-3 and TRBJ1-2, with 8 bases matching TRBD1. V lost 4 bases, J lost 0 bases, and 10 bases stayed unmatched. This CDR3 has 17 amino acids. Germline CDR1 ENHRY, CDR2 SYGVKD. CDR3 nucleotide sequence: TGTGCCATCAGTGCTCCTAGGCGGGGACAGGCTAACTATGGCTACACCTTC. Translating gives CAISAPRRGQANYGYTF.

Written as DNA, the CDR3 is TGTGCCAGCTCACCACCCCTGCCAATTGCTCAAGAGACCCAGTACTTC. Translation: CASSPPLPIAQETQYF. The V and J genes are TRBV18 and TRBJ2-5; the D is unclear. V dropped 0 bases and J dropped 2 bases, with 13 bases sitting between them. The CDR3 runs 16 residues. Germline V gene lookup returns CDR1 KGHSH and CDR2 LQKENI.

This clone was seen a single time. The rearrangement links TRBV19 to TRBJ2-2; TRBD1 is a possible D gene (6 bases). V was shortened by 3 bases and J by 7 bases, with 15 bases between the two germline ends. From germline, CDR1 is LNHDA and CDR2 SQIVND (reference sequence). CDR3 length equals 15 residues. CDR3 coding DNA: TGTGCCAGTAGTATCAGGGGTGTAAGAAACGGGGAGCTGTTTTTT. It is translated as CASSIRGVRNGELFF.

The rearrangement uses TRBV19 and TRBJ1-5; D possibly corresponds to TRBD1 (6 bases). Germline assignment: CDR1 LNHDA and CDR2 SQIVND (reference sequence). The CDR3 has 15 amino acids. V was trimmed by 5 bases and J by 4 bases, leaving 15 bases between them. For the CDR3, the DNA is TGTGCCAGTAGTCCCGGACAGCTTTTTAATCAGCCCCAGCATTTT. This sequence encodes CASSPGQLFNQPQHF.

The chain joins TRBV7-9 to TRBJ2-5; 12 bases agree with TRBD1. Germline V gene lookup returns CDR1 SEHNR and CDR2 FQNEAQ (reference sequence). With V trimmed by 5 bases and J by 4 bases, 5 bases remained unmatched. The CDR3 has 15 residues. CDR3 in DNA: TGTGCCAGCAGCCTGGGACAGGGGGCGGGAGAGACCCAGTACTTC. This codes for CASSLGQGAGETQYF.

The gene calls are TRBV9 and TRBJ2-5; TRBD2 agrees at 8 bases. The CDR3 spans 15 residues. V dropped 4 bases and J dropped 3; count of bases not matched to a gene: 8. The germline gives CDR1 SGDLS, CDR2 YYNGEE. As DNA, the CDR3 is TGTGCCAGCAGCCCCCCGGGAGGGAGTGAAGAGACCCAGTACTTC. Translation: CASSPPGGSEETQYF.

V and J are TRBV6-1 and TRBJ1-5; D not certain. Germline V gene data show CDR1 as MNHNS and CDR2 as SASEGT. CDR3 size: 14 residues. Trimming removed 1 base from V and 10 bases from J, with 14 bases in between. CDR3 DNA sequence: TGTGCCAGCAGTGAAGAAGTGGGTCTGGGCCCCCAGCATTTT. Its protein product is CASSEEVGLGPQHF.

The chain uses TRBV27 and TRBJ2-7; D perhaps matches TRBD1 (6 bases). V was clipped by 4 bases and J by 6 bases, with 13 bases between them. CDR3 length: 13 residues. From germline, CDR1 is MNHEY and CDR2 SMNVEV (reference sequence). CDR3 amino acids: CASSSLDRVEQYF. CDR3 nucleotide sequence: TGTGCCAGCAGTTCTCTGGACAGAGTCGAGCAGTACTTC.

This clone was seen only once. This chain links TRBV6-5 with TRBJ1-5; D is possibly TRBD1 (5 bases). Germline V CDR1 and CDR2: MNHEY, SVGAGI. The V end was cut by 2 bases, the J end by 6 bases, with 11 bases between. The CDR3 has 14 residues. CDR3 sequence reads: CASSYGQGFQPQHF. The DNA of the CDR3 is TGTGCCAGCAGTTACGGGCAGGGATTTCAGCCCCAGCATTTT.

The genes are TRBV4-3 and TRBJ2-2; perhaps D is TRBD1 or TRBD2 (5 bases each). Trimming left V 3 bases short and J 2 bases short, with 10 bases between. This CDR3 has 15 amino acids. The germline V gene has CDR1 LGHNA and CDR2 YSLEER. The CDR3 sequence: CASSQAGSNTGELFF. CDR3 sequence (DNA): TGCGCCAGCAGCCAGGCAGGGAGTAACACCGGGGAGCTGTTTTTT.

The V gene is TRBV9, the J gene TRBJ2-3; D is undetermined. The germline V gene has CDR1 SGDLS and CDR2 YYNGEE. Between the trimmed V and J ends, which lost 0 bases and 1 base, there was a span of 12 bases. There are 16 residues in the CDR3. Written as DNA, the CDR3 is TGTGCCAGCAGCGTAGCTCCACCTGGGGGCACAGATACGCAGTATTTT. Protein: CASSVAPPGGTDTQYF. Drawing the rest from reference TRBV9 and TRBJ2-3, the complete variable domain is DSGVTQTPKHLITATGQRVTLRCSPRSGDLSVYWYQQSLDQGLQFLIQYYNGEERAKGNILERFSAQQFPDLHSELNLSSLELGDSALYFCASSVAPPGGTDTQYFGPGTRLTVL.

The chain combines TRBV10-2 with TRBJ1-2, with TRBD1 matching over 8 bases. The ends lost 1 base at V and 8 bases at J; junction bases unmatched: 6. The CDR3 spans 14 residues. Germline V CDR1 and CDR2: WSHSY, SAAADI. The CDR3 reads CASSELGQAFGYTF. The CDR3 DNA reads TGCGCCAGCAGTGAGTTGGGACAGGCTTTCGGCTACACCTTC.

The chain recombines TRBV6-5 with TRBJ1-6; the D is unclear. The CDR3 consists of 15 residues. Germline V CDR1 and CDR2: MNHEY, SVGAGI. Trimming pared 0 bases from V and 7 bases from J, leaving 10 bases between. The DNA for the CDR3 is TGTGCCAGCAGTTACTCGAAGCTAGGGAATTCACCCCTCCACTTT. Protein sequence: CASSYSKLGNSPLHF.

The rearrangement uses TRBV14 and TRBJ1-2; D is perhaps TRBD1 (5 bases). CDR1 is SGHDN, CDR2 FVKESK, per germline. V lost 3 bases to trimming and J lost 5 bases, with 19 bases between them. This CDR3 is built from 16 residues. CDR3 in amino acids: CASSHSQGVPPYGYTF. CDR3 coding DNA: TGTGCCAGCAGCCACAGTCAGGGCGTGCCTCCGTATGGCTACACCTTC.

The gene calls are TRBV5-4 and TRBJ2-3; D assignment may be TRBD1 or TRBD2 (6 bases each). The V and J ends lost 0 bases and 1 base respectively, with 9 bases between them. The CDR3 covers 15 residues. Germline CDR1 and CDR2: SGHNT and YYREEE (reference sequence). The CDR3 DNA follows: TGTGCCAGCAGCTTGGGCCGGGGGCGCACAGATACGCAGTATTTT. It encodes CASSLGRGRTDTQYF. Based on the CDR3 plus reference TRBV5-4 and TRBJ2-3, the full variable domain is ETGVTQSPTHLIKTRGQQVTLRCSSQSGHNTVSWYQQALGQGPQFIFQYYREEENGRGNFPPRFSGLQFPNYSSELNVNALELDDSALYLCASSLGRGRTDTQYFGPGTRLTVL.

This clone appeared once. In the same sample, other DNA sequences code for this CDR3. V and J are TRBV6-1 and TRBJ1-3, with D unclear. Deletions cut 2 bases from V and 4 bases from J, with 3 bases between. The CDR3 consists of 12 residues. Germline assignment: CDR1 MNHNS and CDR2 SASEGT. CDR3 coding DNA: TGTGCCAGCAGTGAATCCGGAAACACCATATATTTT. Translating it yields CASSESGNTIYF.

The chain carries TRBV7-2 and TRBJ1-2; TRBD1 might be the D (5 bases). V was shortened by 5 bases and J by 4 bases, with 17 bases between the two germline ends. Per the germline V gene, CDR1 is SGHTA and CDR2 is FQGNSA. The length of the CDR3 is 15 residues. CDR3 residues: CASSTQRGGIYGYTF. CDR3 nucleotides: TGTGCCAGCAGCACCCAAAGGGGAGGGATCTATGGCTACACCTTC.

The chain has TRBV2 and TRBJ1-5; 9 nucleotides match TRBD1. Germline CDR1 reads SNHLY; CDR2 reads FYNNEI. The CDR3 length is 18 residues. After removal of 1 base from V and 2 bases from J, the junction contained 9 bases not matched to a gene. As DNA, the CDR3 is TGTGCCAGCAGTGAAGATGGAACAGGGGGCGCGGGCAATCAGCCCCAGCATTTT. Its translation is CASSEDGTGGAGNQPQHF.

V gene TRBV27 combines with J gene TRBJ2-7, with 7 bases fitting TRBD1. Germline V gene lookup returns CDR1 MNHEY and CDR2 SMNVEV (reference sequence). The CDR3 extends over 13 amino acids. J was trimmed by 3 bases and V by 8 bases; bases with no gene match: 7. CDR3 coding DNA: TGTGCCAGCCGACAGGGACCGATCTACGAGCAGTACTTC. This translates into CASRQGPIYEQYF.

The chain couples TRBV6-5 to TRBJ1-2, with unresolved D. Germline assignment: CDR1 MNHEY and CDR2 SVGAGI. The CDR3 is 13 amino acids. Trimming took 5 bases from V and 6 from J, leaving 13 bases between them. Here the CDR3 reads CASSTVGGDGYTF. The CDR3 coding sequence is TGTGCCAGCAGTACCGTCGGAGGTGATGGCTACACCTTC.

The DNA of the CDR3 is TGCAGCGTTGAACAAAGGGGAGTGTCTGAAGCTTTCTTT. Protein: CSVEQRGVSEAFF. The chain combines TRBV29-1 with TRBJ1-1; perhaps TRBD1 as D (5 bases). This CDR3 spans 13 amino acids. V was pared by 2 bases and J by 6 bases, with 13 bases between. CDR1 is SQVTM and CDR2 is ANQGSEA in the germline V gene.